A single sample is the source of the 22 T cell receptor beta chains below, sequenced in a study of blood T cell repertoires in COVID-19. Using immunoSEQ multiplex PCR, the repertoire was profiled, and TCRdb retains in-frame clones only, with some absent. The table has around 30,000 clones, around 87% seen once; the top ten hold approximately 13%. The material sequenced was peripheral blood. All receptors come from a human donor in a cohort sampled during active COVID-19. The donor label of this sample is uncertain.

CDR3 region: CASSDAWGDRAASTNEKLFF. CDR3 coding DNA: TGTGCCAGCAGCGATGCTTGGGGGGACAGGGCCGCTTCAACTAATGAAAAACTGTTTTTT. The chain is built from TRBV5-5 and TRBJ1-4; 9 positions match TRBD1. The V segment lost 4 bases and the J segment 0 bases; nucleotides outside the gene matches: 16. The CDR3 contains 20 residues. Germline values: CDR1 SGHKS, CDR2 YYEKEE (reference sequence).

This clone came up a few times. V and J are TRBV19 and TRBJ1-2; TRBD1 agrees at 9 bases. This CDR3 is built from 15 residues. Germline V gene lookup returns CDR1 LNHDA and CDR2 SQIVND (reference sequence). The trim removed 10 bases at V and 0 bases at J, leaving 9 bases unmatched. The CDR3 DNA reads as TGTGCCACTGGCGGGGACAGGGACCCTAACTATGGCTACACCTTC. Translation: CATGGDRDPNYGYTF.

This clone was found a few times. V is TRBV7-9 and J is TRBJ1-4; 9 positions agree with TRBD1. The CDR3 totals 13 residues. Germline CDR1 and CDR2: SEHNR and FQNEAQ (reference sequence). Losses at the gene ends were 5 bases for V and 7 bases for J; bases not matched to a gene: 2. CDR3 residues: CASSRDRAEKLFF. The CDR3 DNA sequence: TGTGCCAGCAGCAGGGACAGGGCTGAAAAACTGTTTTTT. Filled out from reference TRBV7-9 and TRBJ1-4, the complete variable domain reads DTGVSQNPRHKITKRGQNVTFRCDPISEHNRLYWYRQTLGQGPEFLTYFQNEAQLEKSRLLSDRFSAERPKGSFSTLEIQRTEQGDSAMYLCASSRDRAEKLFFGSGTQLSVL.

Concerning this clone: No DNA is shown, since the ends of the CDR3 on it are uncertain; the CDR3 is the one TCRdb lists. The chain couples TRBV6-5 to TRBJ2-1; the table's D gene call, TRBD1, was not cross checked with the DNA. The CDR3 is 14 residues long, counting both termini. CDR1 is MNHEY and CDR2 is SVGAGI in the germline V gene. The CDR3 sequence is CASILDRPWGEQFF.

This sequence joins TRBV2 and TRBJ2-3; the match to TRBD2 covers 7 bases. There are 16 residues in the CDR3. V dropped 6 bases and J dropped 1; count of bases not matched to a gene: 10. CDR1 and CDR2 (germline): SNHLY, FYNNEI. DNA for the CDR3: TGTGCCAGCAGCGGGCGCGGTCGGGGGGGCACAGATACGCAGTATTTT. Its translation: CASSGRGRGGTDTQYF.

The CDR3 sequence: CASSVAGMAYGYTF. As DNA, the CDR3 is TGTGCCAGCAGCGTAGCTGGCATGGCCTATGGCTACACCTTC. The J gene is TRBJ1-2, the V gene TRBV9; D gene ambiguous. This CDR3 contains 14 residues. Germline values: CDR1 SGDLS, CDR2 YYNGEE. The V and J ends lost 0 bases and 4 bases respectively, with 10 bases between them.

This sequence joins TRBV5-1 and TRBJ2-2; 8 positions agree with TRBD1. The CDR3 contains 16 residues. V dropped 4 bases and J dropped 0; count of bases not matched to a gene: 5. Germline CDR1 reads SGHRS; CDR2 reads YFSETQ. Here the CDR3 reads CASSVLQGANTGELFF. In DNA, the CDR3 is TGCGCCAGCAGCGTTTTACAGGGGGCGAACACCGGGGAGCTGTTTTTT.

V is TRBV7-2 and J is TRBJ2-3, with 9 positions matching TRBD2. Germline trimming cut 1 base from V and 0 bases from J; bases unmatched to any gene: 8. This CDR3 comprises 18 residues. Germline V gene sequence: CDR1 SGHTA, CDR2 FQGNSA. This chain's CDR3 is CASSLVASGTTSTDTQYF. In DNA, the CDR3 is TGTGCCAGCAGCTTAGTTGCTAGCGGGACGACTAGCACAGATACGCAGTATTTT.

This clone came up once. This sequence joins TRBV5-1 and TRBJ2-5; D unclear. CDR3 size: 13 residues. Germline CDR1 and CDR2: SGHRS and YFSETQ. V was cut by 1 base and J by 3 bases, with 7 bases left in between. The DNA for the CDR3 is TGCGCCAGCAGCTTGCAGGCAGAAGAGACCCAGTACTTC. Protein product: CASSLQAEETQYF. The entire variable domain, with the rest obtained from reference TRBV5-1 and TRBJ2-5, is as follows: KAGVTQTPRYLIKTRGQQVTLSCSPISGHRSVSWYQQTPGQGLQFLFEYFSETQRNKGNFPGRFSGRQFSNSRSEMNVSTLELGDSALYLCASSLQAEETQYFGPGTRLLVL.

This rearrangement joins TRBV6-5 to TRBJ2-3; TRBD1 is a possible D gene (6 bases). This CDR3 contains 15 residues. The germline V gene encodes CDR1 MNHEY and CDR2 SVGAGI. V was shortened by 7 bases and J by 1 base, with 15 bases between the two germline ends. CDR3: CASKDRTGRTDTQYF. The CDR3 nucleotides are TGTGCCAGCAAGGACAGAACCGGACGCACAGATACGCAGTATTTT.

This chain uses TRBV29-1 with TRBJ2-1, with TRBD1 as a possible D gene (6 bases). CDR3 length equals 12 residues. Trimming pared 7 bases from V and 9 bases from J, leaving 16 bases between. Per the germline V gene, CDR1 is SQVTM and CDR2 is ANQGSEA. The DNA for the CDR3 is TGCAGCGGTCTGACAGGCAGTGGTGAGCAGTTCTTC. This translates into CSGLTGSGEQFF.

The chain recombines TRBV5-7 with TRBJ1-5; D remains unclear. Being an ORF, TRBV5-7 has a function that is uncertain. V dropped 6 bases and J dropped 1 base, with 11 bases sitting between them. The length of the CDR3 is 14 residues. In nucleotides, the CDR3 is TGTGCCAGCACTCCTATCGGGAGCAATCAGCCCCAGCATTTT. It is translated as CASTPIGSNQPQHF.

The table lists this clone with a count of one. The J gene is TRBJ2-2, the V gene TRBV18; 10 bases match TRBD2. Germline CDR1 and CDR2: KGHSH and LQKENI. With 2 bases clipped from V and 6 bases from J, the junction kept 9 bases outside the gene matches. This CDR3 comprises 17 residues. In DNA, the CDR3 is TGTGCCAGCTCACCAGCCGTGCAAGCGGGGGGGCCCGGGGAGCTGTTTTTT. Its translation: CASSPAVQAGGPGELFF.

The chain employs TRBV7-9 and TRBJ1-6; 9 positions match TRBD1. V shed 5 bases, J shed 10 bases, and the junction held 12 bases outside the gene matches. This CDR3 has 16 residues. Germline values: CDR1 SEHNR, CDR2 FQNEAQ (reference sequence). In DNA, the CDR3 is TGTGCCAGCAGCCGAAACGGCGGGACAGGGCTGTCACCCCTCCACTTT. This translates into CASSRNGGTGLSPLHF.

The chain couples TRBV9 to TRBJ1-3; TRBD1 matches at 7 bases. The germline V gene encodes CDR1 SGDLS and CDR2 YYNGEE. J lost 4 bases, V lost 4 bases, and 14 bases had no gene match. The CDR3 covers 17 residues. Here the CDR3 DNA reads TGTGCCAGCAGCACCCTACAGGGGCCCGTCGACGGAAACACCATATATTTT. As protein: CASSTLQGPVDGNTIYF.

This chain connects TRBV7-3 to TRBJ2-5; 7 bases are a match to TRBD2. Trimming at V came to 2 bases and at J to 2 bases, leaving 5 bases not matched to a gene. Germline CDR1 SGHTA, CDR2 FQGTGA. The CDR3 is 15 amino acids. The CDR3 protein is CASSLASGPQETQYF. The CDR3 nucleotides are TGTGCCAGCAGCTTAGCTAGCGGCCCACAAGAGACCCAGTACTTC.

This rearrangement joins TRBV2 to TRBJ2-6, with 10 bases that match TRBD1. This CDR3 comprises 18 residues. J lost 1 base, V lost 4 bases, and 7 bases had no gene match. Germline V lookup: CDR1 SNHLY, CDR2 FYNNEI. The CDR3 nucleotides are TGTGCCAGCAGTGCACCGGGACAGGGGTTTTCTGGGGCCAACGTCCTGACTTTC. Translation: CASSAPGQGFSGANVLTF.

The V and J genes are TRBV14 and TRBJ2-3; 11 bases align to TRBD1. The CDR3 has 16 amino acids. V was clipped by 4 bases and J by 4 bases; unmatched bases: 7. Germline V lookup: CDR1 SGHDN, CDR2 FVKESK. The chain's CDR3 is CASSPGDRGFADTQYF. CDR3 coding DNA: TGTGCCAGCAGCCCTGGGGACAGGGGGTTCGCAGATACGCAGTATTTT.

This rearrangement joins TRBV4-1 to TRBJ1-1, with a weak D call TRBD1 (5 bases). CDR3 length: 15 residues. Trimming took 4 bases from V and 4 from J, leaving 16 bases between them. CDR1 is MGHRA, CDR2 YSYEKL, per germline. The CDR3 DNA sequence: TGCGCCAGCAGCCTATCAAAAGCAGGGTTCACTGAAGCTTTCTTT. The encoded protein is CASSLSKAGFTEAFF.

This clone has only one observation. The chain couples TRBV19 to TRBJ1-4; TRBD1 matches 7 bases. The CDR3 runs 15 residues. The germline V gene has CDR1 LNHDA and CDR2 SQIVND (reference sequence). J lost 5 bases, V lost 1 base, and 4 bases had no gene match. The CDR3 nucleotides read TGTGCCAGTAGTATAGGAGGGGGACAGAATGAAAAACTGTTTTTT. This gives the protein CASSIGGGQNEKLFF.

This clone was found once. This rearrangement joins TRBV20-1 to TRBJ2-1; 10 bases match TRBD1. V was clipped by 5 bases and J by 4 bases; unmatched bases: 8. The CDR3 is made up of 15 amino acids. CDR1 and CDR2 from the germline V gene are DFQATT and SNEGSKA (reference sequence). CDR3 in DNA: TGCAGTGCTGGTGCGGGACAGGGGTTTTACAATGAGCAGTTCTTC. Residues: CSAGAGQGFYNEQFF.

The genes are TRBV11-3 and TRBJ2-1; 12 bases match TRBD2. From germline, CDR1 is SGHNT and CDR2 YENEEA. V dropped 5 bases and J dropped 8; count of bases not matched to a gene: 10. CDR3 length: 16 amino acids. CDR3 DNA: TGTGCCAGCAGCCCAGGGGTGACTAGCGGGGGTGATGAGCAGTTCTTC. Translated, it gives CASSPGVTSGGDEQFF.